This TCR beta chain came from a study of cytomegalovirus exposure and HLA in healthy donors. Study conclusions and caveats: Sequencing likely produced, as an artifact, a cluster of highly shared sequence variants.

Concerning this clone: The antigen remains undetermined.

60 Vbeta and 13 Jbeta primers were used in PCR. Clones were read by immunoSEQ multiplex PCR, and TCRdb kept only the in-frame ones, dropping some. The repertoire holds fewer than 100,000 clones, over 60% seen once, with 6% in the top ten. J was trimmed by 7 bases and V by 4 bases; bases with no gene match: 7. Germline loops: CDR1 MNHNS, CDR2 SASEGT. The CDR3 length is 14 residues. The chain recombines TRBV6-1 with TRBJ1-5; TRBD1 agrees at 7 bases. The sample was PBMCs. This clonotype was sampled from a female donor in good health and CMV-seronegative. CDR3 sequence: CASSVGGASQPQHF. The CDR3 DNA sequence: TGTGCCAGCAGTGTAGGGGGCGCAAGCCAGCCCCAGCATTTT.